The source of this TCR beta chain is a study of blood T cells in healthy people across ages. General study results and limits: Roughly linear declines in TCR beta diversity per million T cells occurred with age.

Next came a second PCR, run for about 7 to 12 cycles, which used a sample-barcoded 5' primer along with a J-beta primer mix. TCRdb itself ran the 5' RACE reads through MiXCR, one entry per CDR3 protein. The sample has some 670,000 distinct CDR3 sequences, over 40% seen once. RNA extraction gave at least 5 micrograms of total RNA per sample. This clonotype was seen more than once but under ten times. No antigen is known for it. Since a much larger clone is just one base distant, this may be a read error. Unmatched junction bases numbered 7, after V lost 4 bases and J lost 5 bases. Looked up from germline, CDR1 is SEHNR and CDR2 is FQNEAQ (reference sequence). The CDR3 has 15 amino acids.

The sequence was collected from a woman of 80 years or more in good health. The gene calls are TRBV7-9 and TRBJ2-7, with 11 bases that match TRBD1. The sequencing input was blood. The CDR3 sequence is CASSSGQGAFDEQYF. The CDR3 DNA follows: TGTGCCAGCAGCTCCGGACAGGGGGCTTTCGACGAGCAGTACTTC.